This T cell receptor beta chain was documented in a study of T-cell reconstitution after alpha-beta-depleted transplantation in children. The TCRbeta library was prepared with unique molecular identifiers. TCRdb called the PCR reads again in MiXCR, with one record for every CDR3 protein. The sample carries about 500,000 distinct CDR3 sequences, about 31% recorded once. This CDR3 has 15 amino acids. V lost 6 bases, J lost 2 bases, and 9 bases stayed unmatched. From germline, CDR1 is MDHEN and CDR2 SYDVKM. The receptor was isolated from a human donor who donated a stem cell graft to a child with aplastic anemia. Sequences were derived from PBMCs from the stem cell graft donor, sampled from the stem cell graft. The V and J genes are TRBV28 and TRBJ2-5, with 7 nucleotides matching TRBD1. The CDR3 DNA reads TGTGCCAGCAGCCTGACAGGGCGGCTACAAGAGACCCAGTACTTC. Translation gives CASSLTGRLQETQYF.